The clone carrying this T cell receptor beta chain was detected only a few times. Its antigen remains unknown. The data originate from a study of blood T cells in healthy people across ages. Findings of the study overall: Conclusively comparing naive with antigen-experienced cells was impossible with unsorted PBMCs.

Germline CDR1 SQVTM, CDR2 ANQGSEA. This CDR3 comprises 12 residues. Trimming shortened V by 6 bases and J by 5 bases, and 12 bases separated the two germline ends. Using a J-beta primer mix together with a sample-barcoded 5' primer, a second PCR was run for about 6 to 12 cycles. Tagging of each cDNA molecule was performed by a template-switch adaptor with 12 random nucleotides. MiXCR, run by TCRdb on the 5' RACE reads, gives a single entry per CDR3 protein. The profile covers approximately 760,000 distinct CDR3 sequences, with around 25% appearing a single time and around 9.2% taken by the ten largest. The same data also contributed to another study, on T cells of mothers and their children. According to that study: There were over 9.5 million TCR beta CDR3 reads from each mother and about 3 million from each child.

The receptor comes from a boy younger than 18 in good health. The chain has TRBV29-1 and TRBJ2-3; possible D gene TRBD1, 5 bases. Sequenced sample: blood. CDR3 sequence: CSVAGNKDTQYF. CDR3 in DNA: TGCAGCGTAGCAGGGAATAAAGATACGCAGTATTTT.